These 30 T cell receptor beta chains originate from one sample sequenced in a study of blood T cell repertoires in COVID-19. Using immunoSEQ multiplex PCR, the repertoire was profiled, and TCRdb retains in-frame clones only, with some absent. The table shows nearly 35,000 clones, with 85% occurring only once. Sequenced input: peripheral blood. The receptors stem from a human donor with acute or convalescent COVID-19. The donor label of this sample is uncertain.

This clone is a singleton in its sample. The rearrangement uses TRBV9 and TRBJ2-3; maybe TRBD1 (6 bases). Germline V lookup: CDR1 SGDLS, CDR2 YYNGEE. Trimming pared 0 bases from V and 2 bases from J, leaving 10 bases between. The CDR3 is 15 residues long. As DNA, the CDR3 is TGTGCCAGCAGCGTAGTAGGGGACAACACAGATACGCAGTATTTT. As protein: CASSVVGDNTDTQYF.

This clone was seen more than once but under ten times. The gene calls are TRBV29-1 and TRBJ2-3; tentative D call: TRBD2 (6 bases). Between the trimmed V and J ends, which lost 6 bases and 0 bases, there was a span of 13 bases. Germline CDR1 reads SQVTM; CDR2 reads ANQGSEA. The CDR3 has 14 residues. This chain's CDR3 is CSVARAGSTDTQYF. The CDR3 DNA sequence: TGCAGCGTCGCCCGGGCGGGAAGCACAGATACGCAGTATTTT.

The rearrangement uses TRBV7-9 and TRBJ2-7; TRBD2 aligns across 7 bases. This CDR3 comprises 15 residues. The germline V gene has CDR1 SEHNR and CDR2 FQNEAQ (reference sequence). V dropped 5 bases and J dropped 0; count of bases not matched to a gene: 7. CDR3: CASSPTGTTSYEQYF. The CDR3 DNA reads TGTGCCAGCAGCCCCACCGGGACTACCTCCTACGAGCAGTACTTC.

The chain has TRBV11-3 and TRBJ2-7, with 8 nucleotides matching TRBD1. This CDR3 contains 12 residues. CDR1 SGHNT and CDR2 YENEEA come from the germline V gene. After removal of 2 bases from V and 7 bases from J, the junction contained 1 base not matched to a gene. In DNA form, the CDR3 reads TGTGCCAGCAGCTTAACAGGGGGGGAGCAGTACTTC. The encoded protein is CASSLTGGEQYF.

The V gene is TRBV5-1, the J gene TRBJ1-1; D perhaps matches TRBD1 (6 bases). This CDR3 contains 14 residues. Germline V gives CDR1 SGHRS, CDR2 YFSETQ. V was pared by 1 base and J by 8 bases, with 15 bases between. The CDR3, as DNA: TGCGCCAGCAGCTTGTTGGGGGGGCGAAACGAAGCTTTCTTT. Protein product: CASSLLGGRNEAFF. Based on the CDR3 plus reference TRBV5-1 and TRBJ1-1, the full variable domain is KAGVTQTPRYLIKTRGQQVTLSCSPISGHRSVSWYQQTPGQGLQFLFEYFSETQRNKGNFPGRFSGRQFSNSRSEMNVSTLELGDSALYLCASSLLGGRNEAFFGQGTRLTVV.

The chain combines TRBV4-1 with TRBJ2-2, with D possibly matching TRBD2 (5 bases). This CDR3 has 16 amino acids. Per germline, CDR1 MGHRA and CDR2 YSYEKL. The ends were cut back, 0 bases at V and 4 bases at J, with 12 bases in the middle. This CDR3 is CASSQDAVRATGELFF. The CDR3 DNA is TGCGCCAGCAGCCAAGATGCGGTGAGGGCCACCGGGGAGCTGTTTTTT.

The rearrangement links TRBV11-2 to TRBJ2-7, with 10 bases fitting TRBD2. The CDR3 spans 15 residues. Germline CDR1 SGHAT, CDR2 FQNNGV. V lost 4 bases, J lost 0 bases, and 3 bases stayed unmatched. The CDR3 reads CASSSGTSVSYEQYF. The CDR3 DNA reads TGTGCCAGCAGCTCCGGGACTAGCGTCTCCTACGAGCAGTACTTC.

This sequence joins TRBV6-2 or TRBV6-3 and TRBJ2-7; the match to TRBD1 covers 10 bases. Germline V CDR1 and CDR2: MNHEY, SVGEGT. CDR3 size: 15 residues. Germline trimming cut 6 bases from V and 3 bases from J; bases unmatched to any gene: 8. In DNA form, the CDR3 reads TGTGCCAGCAGCCGGACGGACAGGGGGTACTACGAGCAGTACTTC. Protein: CASSRTDRGYYEQYF.

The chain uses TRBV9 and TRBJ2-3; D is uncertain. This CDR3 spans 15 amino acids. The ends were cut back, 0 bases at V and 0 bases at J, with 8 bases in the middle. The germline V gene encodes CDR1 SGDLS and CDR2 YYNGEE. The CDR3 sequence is CASSVGPASTDTQYF. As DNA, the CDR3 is TGTGCCAGCAGCGTAGGCCCAGCGAGCACAGATACGCAGTATTTT. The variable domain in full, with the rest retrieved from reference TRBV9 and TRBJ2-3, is DSGVTQTPKHLITATGQRVTLRCSPRSGDLSVYWYQQSLDQGLQFLIQYYNGEERAKGNILERFSAQQFPDLHSELNLSSLELGDSALYFCASSVGPASTDTQYFGPGTRLTVL.

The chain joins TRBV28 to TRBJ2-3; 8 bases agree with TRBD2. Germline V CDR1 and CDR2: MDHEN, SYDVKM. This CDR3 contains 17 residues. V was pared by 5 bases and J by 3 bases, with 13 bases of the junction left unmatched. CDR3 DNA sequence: TGTGCCAGCAGTGGCCCACACAGCGGGAGAAGAACAGATACGCAGTATTTT. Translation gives CASSGPHSGRRTDTQYF.

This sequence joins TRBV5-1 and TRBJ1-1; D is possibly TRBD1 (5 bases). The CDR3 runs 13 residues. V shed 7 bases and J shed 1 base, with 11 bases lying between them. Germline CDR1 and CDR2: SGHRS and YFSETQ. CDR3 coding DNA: TGCGCCAGCGGCCAGGGAGGGAACACTGAAGCTTTCTTT. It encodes CASGQGGNTEAFF. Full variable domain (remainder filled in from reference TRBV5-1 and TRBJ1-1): KAGVTQTPRYLIKTRGQQVTLSCSPISGHRSVSWYQQTPGQGLQFLFEYFSETQRNKGNFPGRFSGRQFSNSRSEMNVSTLELGDSALYLCASGQGGNTEAFFGQGTRLTVV.

The CDR3 loop reads CASSPGGSQPQHF. CDR3 DNA: TGTGCCAGCAGCCCAGGGGGCTCTCAGCCCCAGCATTTT. This chain uses TRBV7-9 with TRBJ1-5; the match to TRBD1 covers 8 bases. This CDR3 is 13 amino acids long. CDR1 and CDR2 (germline): SEHNR, FQNEAQ (reference sequence). V trimming: 5 bases; J trimming: 6 bases; junction bases outside the gene matches: 3.

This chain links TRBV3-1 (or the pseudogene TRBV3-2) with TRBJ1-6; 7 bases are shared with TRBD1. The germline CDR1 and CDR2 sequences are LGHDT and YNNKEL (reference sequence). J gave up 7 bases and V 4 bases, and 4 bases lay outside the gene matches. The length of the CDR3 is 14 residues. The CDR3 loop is CASSLGQRNSPLHF. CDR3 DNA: TGTGCCAGCAGCCTGGGACAGAGAAATTCACCCCTCCACTTT.

CDR3 sequence reads: CASSMGQGATEYGYTF. CDR3 in DNA: TGTGCCAGCAGCATGGGACAGGGAGCTACTGAGTATGGCTACACCTTC. The chain recombines TRBV5-4 with TRBJ1-2, with 9 bases fitting TRBD1. Germline lookup yields CDR1 SGHNT and CDR2 YYREEE (reference sequence). J was trimmed by 5 bases and V by 4 bases; bases with no gene match: 12. This CDR3 has 16 residues. The whole variable domain, remainder taken from reference TRBV5-4 and TRBJ1-2, is ETGVTQSPTHLIKTRGQQVTLRCSSQSGHNTVSWYQQALGQGPQFIFQYYREEENGRGNFPPRFSGLQFPNYSSELNVNALELDDSALYLCASSMGQGATEYGYTFGSGTRLTVV.

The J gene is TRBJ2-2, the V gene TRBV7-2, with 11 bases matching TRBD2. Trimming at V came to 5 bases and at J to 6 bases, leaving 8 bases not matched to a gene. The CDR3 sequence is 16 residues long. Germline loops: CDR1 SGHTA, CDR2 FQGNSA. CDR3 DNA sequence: TGTGCCAGCAGCCAATGGGTAGCGGGAGGGCCCGGGGAGCTGTTTTTT. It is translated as CASSQWVAGGPGELFF. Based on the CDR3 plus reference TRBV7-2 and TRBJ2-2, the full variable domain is GAGVSQSPSNKVTEKGKDVELRCDPISGHTALYWYRQSLGQGLEFLIYFQGNSAPDKSGLPSDRFSAERTGGSVSTLTIQRTQQEDSAVYLCASSQWVAGGPGELFFGEGSRLTVL.

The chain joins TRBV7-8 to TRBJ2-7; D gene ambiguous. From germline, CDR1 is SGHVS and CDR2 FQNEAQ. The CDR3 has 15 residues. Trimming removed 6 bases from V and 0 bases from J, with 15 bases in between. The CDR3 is CASSLEYSGSYEQYF. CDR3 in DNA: TGTGCCAGCAGTCTCGAGTATTCTGGCTCCTACGAGCAGTACTTC.

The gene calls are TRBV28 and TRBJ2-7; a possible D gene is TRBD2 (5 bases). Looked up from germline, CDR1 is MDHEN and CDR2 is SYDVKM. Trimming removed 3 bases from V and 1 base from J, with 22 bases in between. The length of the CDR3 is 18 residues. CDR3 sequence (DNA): TGTGCCAGCAGTTTTAAAACCGGAATCCCGGGGTGGTCCTACGAGCAGTACTTC. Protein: CASSFKTGIPGWSYEQYF.

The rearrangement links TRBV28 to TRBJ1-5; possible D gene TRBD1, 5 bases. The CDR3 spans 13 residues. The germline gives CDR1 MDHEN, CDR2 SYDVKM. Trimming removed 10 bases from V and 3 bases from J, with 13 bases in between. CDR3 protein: CATRGASNQPQHF. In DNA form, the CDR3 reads TGTGCCACCCGCGGGGCTTCCAATCAGCCCCAGCATTTT.

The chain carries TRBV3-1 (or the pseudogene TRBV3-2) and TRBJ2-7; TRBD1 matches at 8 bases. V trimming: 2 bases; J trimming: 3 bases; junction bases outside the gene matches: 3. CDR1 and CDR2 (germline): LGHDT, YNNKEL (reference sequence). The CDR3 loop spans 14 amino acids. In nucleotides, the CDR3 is TGTGCCAGCAGCCAACCTGACAGGGGCTACGAGCAGTACTTC. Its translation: CASSQPDRGYEQYF.

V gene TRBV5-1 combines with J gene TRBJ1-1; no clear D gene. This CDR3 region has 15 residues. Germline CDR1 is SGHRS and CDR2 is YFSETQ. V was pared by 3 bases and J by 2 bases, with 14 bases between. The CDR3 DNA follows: TGCGCCAGCAGCTCCCAGCGGGGTGCTAACACTGAAGCTTTCTTT. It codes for CASSSQRGANTEAFF.

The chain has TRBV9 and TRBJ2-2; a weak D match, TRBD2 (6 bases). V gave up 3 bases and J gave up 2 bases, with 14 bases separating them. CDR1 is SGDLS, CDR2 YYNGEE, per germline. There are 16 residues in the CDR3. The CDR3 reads CASSDPTGGNTGELFF. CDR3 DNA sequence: TGTGCCAGCAGCGACCCGACCGGGGGAAACACCGGGGAGCTGTTTTTT.

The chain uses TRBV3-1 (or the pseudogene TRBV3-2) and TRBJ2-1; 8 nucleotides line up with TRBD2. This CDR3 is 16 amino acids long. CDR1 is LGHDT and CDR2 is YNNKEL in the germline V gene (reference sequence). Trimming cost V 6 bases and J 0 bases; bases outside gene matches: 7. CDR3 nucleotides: TGTGCCAGCAGAAAGACGGCGGGGGGCTCCTACAATGAGCAGTTCTTC. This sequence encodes CASRKTAGGSYNEQFF.

The CDR3 sequence is CASRSLTGTAQETQYF. The CDR3 DNA reads TGTGCCAGCAGATCACTAACCGGGACAGCGCAAGAGACCCAGTACTTC. The chain uses TRBV7-9 and TRBJ2-5; the match to TRBD1 covers 7 bases. Germline trimming cut 6 bases from V and 2 bases from J; bases unmatched to any gene: 12. The CDR3 is 16 residues long. The V gene's germline CDR1 is SEHNR and CDR2 FQNEAQ (reference sequence).

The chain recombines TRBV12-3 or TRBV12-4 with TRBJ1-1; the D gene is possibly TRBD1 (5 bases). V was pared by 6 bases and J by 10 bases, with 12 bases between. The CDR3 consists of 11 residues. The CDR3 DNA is TGTGCCAGCAGCCCCGGGACTACAGCTTTCTTT. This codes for CASSPGTTAFF.

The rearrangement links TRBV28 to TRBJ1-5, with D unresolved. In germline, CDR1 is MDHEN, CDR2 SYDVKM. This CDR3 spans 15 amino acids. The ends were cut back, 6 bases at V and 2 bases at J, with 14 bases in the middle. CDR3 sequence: CASSLKWEGNQPQHF. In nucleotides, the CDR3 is TGTGCCAGCAGCCTTAAGTGGGAGGGCAATCAGCCCCAGCATTTT.

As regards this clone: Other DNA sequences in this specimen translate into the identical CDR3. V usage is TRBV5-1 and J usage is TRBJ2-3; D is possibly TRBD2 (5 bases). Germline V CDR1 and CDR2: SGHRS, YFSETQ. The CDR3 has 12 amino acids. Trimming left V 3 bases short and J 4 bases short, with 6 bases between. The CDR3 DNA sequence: TGCGCCAGCAGCTGGGGAGCAGATACGCAGTATTTT. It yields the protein CASSWGADTQYF.

The CDR3 sequence: CASSASGRAYNEQFF. The DNA of the CDR3 is TGTGCCAGCAGCGCTAGCGGGAGGGCATACAATGAGCAGTTCTTC. The chain couples TRBV11-3 to TRBJ2-1; 12 bases fit TRBD2. Germline trimming cut 5 bases from V and 4 bases from J; bases unmatched to any gene: 3. The germline CDR1 and CDR2 sequences are SGHNT and YENEEA. CDR3 size: 15 residues. The complete variable domain, with remaining parts taken from reference TRBV11-3 and TRBJ2-1, reads EAGVVQSPRYKIIEKKQPVAFWCNPISGHNTLYWYLQNLGQGPELLIRYENEEAVDDSQLPKDRFSAERLKGVDSTLKIQPAELGDSAVYLCASSASGRAYNEQFFGPGTRLTVL.

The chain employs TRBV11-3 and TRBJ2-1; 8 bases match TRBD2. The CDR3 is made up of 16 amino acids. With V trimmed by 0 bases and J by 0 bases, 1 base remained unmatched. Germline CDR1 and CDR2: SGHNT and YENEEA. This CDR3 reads CASSLDLAGSYNEQFF. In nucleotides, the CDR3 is TGTGCCAGCAGCTTAGATCTAGCGGGCTCCTACAATGAGCAGTTCTTC.

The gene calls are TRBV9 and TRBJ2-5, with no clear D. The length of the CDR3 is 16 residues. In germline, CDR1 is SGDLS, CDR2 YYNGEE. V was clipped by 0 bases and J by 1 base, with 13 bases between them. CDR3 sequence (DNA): TGTGCCAGCAGCGTAGCTACGCAGGCAGGCCAAGAGACCCAGTACTTC. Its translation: CASSVATQAGQETQYF.

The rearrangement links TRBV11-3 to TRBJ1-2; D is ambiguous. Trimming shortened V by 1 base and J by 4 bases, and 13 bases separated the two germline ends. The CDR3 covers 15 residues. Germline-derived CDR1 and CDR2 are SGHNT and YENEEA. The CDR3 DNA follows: TGTGCCAGCAGCTTAGCGAGCCCGCTCCCCTATGGCTACACCTTC. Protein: CASSLASPLPYGYTF.